This TCR beta chain was obtained from a study of blood T cell repertoires in COVID-19. This CDR3 has 13 amino acids. Deletions cut 2 bases from V and 4 bases from J, with 11 bases between. From germline, CDR1 is GTSNPN and CDR2 SVGIG (reference sequence). TCRdb keeps only in-frame clones here, not all; method: immunoSEQ multiplex PCR. The profile shows about 390,000 clones, about 83% of them singletons. This receptor was identified in a woman in her forties or fifties who had recovered from COVID-19. V and J are TRBV30 and TRBJ1-2; D might be TRBD1 (5 bases). The specimen sequenced was PBMCs or T cells enriched from blood (not recorded which). CDR3 DNA: TGTGCCTGGAGTTCGGGGGAACGCTATGGCTACACCTTC. It encodes CAWSSGERYGYTF.